The present TCR beta chain was sequenced within a study of CD8 T cells in Susac syndrome. Reverse transcription of roughly 0.5 to 1 ug RNA was carried out with random hexamers. TCRdb re-analysed the immunoSEQ multiplex PCR reads in MiXCR, keeping a single row per CDR3 protein. The data show approximately 26,000 distinct CDR3 sequences, less than 95% seen once. The V and J ends lost 10 bases and 2 bases respectively, with 15 bases between them. This CDR3 has 14 amino acids. The sample comprised CD8+ T cells from PBMCs. The J gene is TRBJ1-5, the V gene TRBV12-3 or TRBV12-4; no definite D call. This TCR was recovered from a human donor in good health. DNA of the CDR3: TGTGCCACCGGAGAGGGTTTGGGCAATCAGCCCCAGCATTTT. It is translated as CATGEGLGNQPQHF.